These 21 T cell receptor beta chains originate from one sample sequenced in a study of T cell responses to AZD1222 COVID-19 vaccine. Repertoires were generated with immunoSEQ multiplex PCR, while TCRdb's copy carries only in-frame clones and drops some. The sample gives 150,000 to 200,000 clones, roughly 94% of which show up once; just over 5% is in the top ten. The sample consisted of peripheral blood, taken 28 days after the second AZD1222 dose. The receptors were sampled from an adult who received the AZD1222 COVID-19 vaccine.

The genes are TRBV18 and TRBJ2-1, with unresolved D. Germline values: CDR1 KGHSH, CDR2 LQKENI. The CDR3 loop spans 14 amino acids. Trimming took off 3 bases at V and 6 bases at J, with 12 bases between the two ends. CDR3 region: CASSPPLMVNEQFF. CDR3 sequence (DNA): TGTGCCAGCTCACCCCCGCTAATGGTCAATGAGCAGTTCTTC.

In DNA, the CDR3 is TGTGCCAGCAGTTATCTAGCCGGGGGCTCCTACGAGCAGTACTTC. Its protein product is CASSYLAGGSYEQYF. V gene TRBV6-6 combines with J gene TRBJ2-7; possible D gene TRBD2, 6 bases. Per the germline V gene, CDR1 is MNHNY and CDR2 is SVGAGI (reference sequence). This CDR3 is 15 amino acids long. Trimming pared 3 bases from V and 0 bases from J, leaving 12 bases between.

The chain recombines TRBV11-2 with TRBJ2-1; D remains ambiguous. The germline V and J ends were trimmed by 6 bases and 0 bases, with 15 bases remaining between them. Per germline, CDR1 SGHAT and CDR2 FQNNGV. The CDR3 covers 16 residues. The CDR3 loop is CASSSPVSGSYNEQFF. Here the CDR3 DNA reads TGTGCCAGCAGTTCTCCAGTGTCCGGCTCCTACAATGAGCAGTTCTTC.

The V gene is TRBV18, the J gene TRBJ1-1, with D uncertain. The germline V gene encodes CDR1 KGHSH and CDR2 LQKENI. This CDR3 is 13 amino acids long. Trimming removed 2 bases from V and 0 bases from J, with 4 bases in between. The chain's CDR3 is CASSPGMNTEAFF. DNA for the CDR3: TGTGCCAGCTCACCAGGGATGAACACTGAAGCTTTCTTT.

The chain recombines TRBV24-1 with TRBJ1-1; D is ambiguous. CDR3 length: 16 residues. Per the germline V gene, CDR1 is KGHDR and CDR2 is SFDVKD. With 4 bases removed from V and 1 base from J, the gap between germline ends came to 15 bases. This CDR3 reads CATSDSAVGRNTEAFF. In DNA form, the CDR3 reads TGTGCCACCAGTGACTCGGCGGTCGGTAGGAACACTGAAGCTTTCTTT.

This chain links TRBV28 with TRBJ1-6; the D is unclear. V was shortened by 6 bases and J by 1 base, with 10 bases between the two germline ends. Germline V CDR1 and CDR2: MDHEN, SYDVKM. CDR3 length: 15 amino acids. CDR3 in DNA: TGTGCCAGCAGGAATGGAGGATCCTATAATTCACCCCTCCACTTT. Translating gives CASRNGGSYNSPLHF.

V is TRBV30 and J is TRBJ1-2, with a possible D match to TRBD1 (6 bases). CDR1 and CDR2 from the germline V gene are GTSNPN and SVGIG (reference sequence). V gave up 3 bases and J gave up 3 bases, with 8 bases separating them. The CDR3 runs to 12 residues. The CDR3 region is CAWSTGYYGYTF. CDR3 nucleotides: TGTGCCTGGAGCACAGGGTACTATGGCTACACCTTC.

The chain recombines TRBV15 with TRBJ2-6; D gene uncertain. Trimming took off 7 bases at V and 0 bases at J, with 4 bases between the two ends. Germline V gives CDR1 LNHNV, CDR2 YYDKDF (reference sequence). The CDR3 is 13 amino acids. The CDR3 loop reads CATTLSGANVLTF. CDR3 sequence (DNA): TGTGCCACCACCCTCTCTGGGGCCAACGTCCTGACTTTC.

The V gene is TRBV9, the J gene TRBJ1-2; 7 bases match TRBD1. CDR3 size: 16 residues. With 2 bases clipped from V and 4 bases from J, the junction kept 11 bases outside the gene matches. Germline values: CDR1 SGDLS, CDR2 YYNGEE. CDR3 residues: CASSVGQGPGGYGYTF. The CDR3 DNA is TGTGCCAGCAGCGTCGGGCAGGGGCCAGGGGGCTATGGCTACACCTTC.

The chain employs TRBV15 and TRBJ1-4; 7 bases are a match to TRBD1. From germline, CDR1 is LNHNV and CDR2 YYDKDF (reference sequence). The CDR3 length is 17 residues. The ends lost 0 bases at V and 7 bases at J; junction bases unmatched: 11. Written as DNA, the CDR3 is TGTGCCACCAGCAGAGACCCGCGAACAGGGGAGGGTGAAAAACTGTTTTTT. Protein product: CATSRDPRTGEGEKLFF.

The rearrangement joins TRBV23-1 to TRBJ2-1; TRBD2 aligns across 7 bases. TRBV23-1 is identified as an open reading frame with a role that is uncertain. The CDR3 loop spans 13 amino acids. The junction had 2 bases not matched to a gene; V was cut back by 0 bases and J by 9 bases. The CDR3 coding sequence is TGCGCCAGCAGTCAATCGGGGAGGGGTGAGCAGTTCTTC. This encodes CASSQSGRGEQFF.

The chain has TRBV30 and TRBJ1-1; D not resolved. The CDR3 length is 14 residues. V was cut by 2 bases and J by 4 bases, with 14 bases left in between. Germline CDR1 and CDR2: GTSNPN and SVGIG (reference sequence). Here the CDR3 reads CAWSPSGKITEAFF. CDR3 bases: TGTGCCTGGAGTCCCTCGGGGAAGATCACTGAAGCTTTCTTT.

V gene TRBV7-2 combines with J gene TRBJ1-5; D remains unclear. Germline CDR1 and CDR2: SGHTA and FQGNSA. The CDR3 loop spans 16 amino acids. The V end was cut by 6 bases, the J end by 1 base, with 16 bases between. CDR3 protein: CASSLNTAGSNQPQHF. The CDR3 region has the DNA TGTGCCAGCAGTCTAAACACGGCGGGAAGCAATCAGCCCCAGCATTTT.

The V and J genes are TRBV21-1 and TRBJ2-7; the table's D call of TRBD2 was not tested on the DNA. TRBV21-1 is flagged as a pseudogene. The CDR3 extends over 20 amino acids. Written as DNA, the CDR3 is TGTGCCAGCAGCAAAGCGGACCCTAGGCCTAGCGGGGCTCCTGGGATCGAGCAGTACTTC. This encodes CASSKADPRPSGAPGIEQYF.

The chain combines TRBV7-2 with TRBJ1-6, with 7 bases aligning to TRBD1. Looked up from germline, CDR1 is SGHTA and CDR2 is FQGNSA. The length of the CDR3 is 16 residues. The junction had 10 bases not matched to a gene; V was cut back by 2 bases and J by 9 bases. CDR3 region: CASSLNPTGQGSPLHF. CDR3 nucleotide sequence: TGTGCCAGCAGCTTAAATCCGACAGGGCAGGGTTCACCCCTCCACTTT.

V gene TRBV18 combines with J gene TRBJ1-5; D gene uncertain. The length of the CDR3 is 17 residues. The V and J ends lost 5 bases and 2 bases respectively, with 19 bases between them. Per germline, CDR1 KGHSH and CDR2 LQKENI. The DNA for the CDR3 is TGTGCCAGCTCAACCACGGCGGAGGGTCGGGGCAATCAGCCCCAGCATTTT. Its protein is CASSTTAEGRGNQPQHF.

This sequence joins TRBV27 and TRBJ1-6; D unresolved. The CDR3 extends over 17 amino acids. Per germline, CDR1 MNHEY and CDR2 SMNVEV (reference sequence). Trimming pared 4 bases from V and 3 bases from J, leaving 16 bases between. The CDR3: CASSSPKLGLYNSPLHF. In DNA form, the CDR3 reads TGTGCCAGCAGTTCTCCTAAGCTGGGCCTCTATAATTCACCCCTCCACTTT.

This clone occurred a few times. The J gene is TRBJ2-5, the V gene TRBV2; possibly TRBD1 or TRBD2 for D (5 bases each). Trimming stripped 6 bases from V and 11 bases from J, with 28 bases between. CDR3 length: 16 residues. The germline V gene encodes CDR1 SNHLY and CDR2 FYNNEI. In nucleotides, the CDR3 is TGTGCCAGCAGAGAGAGAGCGGTGGCAGGGTCTATGGTTCAGTACTTC. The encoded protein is CASRERAVAGSMVQYF.

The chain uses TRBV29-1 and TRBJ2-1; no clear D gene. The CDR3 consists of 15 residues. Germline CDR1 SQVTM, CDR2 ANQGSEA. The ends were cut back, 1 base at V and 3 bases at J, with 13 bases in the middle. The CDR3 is CSVEGETEYYNEQFF. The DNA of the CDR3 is TGCAGCGTTGAAGGGGAAACAGAATACTACAATGAGCAGTTCTTC.

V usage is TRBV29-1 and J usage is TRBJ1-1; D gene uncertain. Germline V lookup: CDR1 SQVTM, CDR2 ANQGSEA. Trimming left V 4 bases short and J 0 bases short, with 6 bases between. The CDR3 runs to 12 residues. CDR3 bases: TGCAGCGTTGGAGAGATGAACACTGAAGCTTTCTTT. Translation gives CSVGEMNTEAFF.

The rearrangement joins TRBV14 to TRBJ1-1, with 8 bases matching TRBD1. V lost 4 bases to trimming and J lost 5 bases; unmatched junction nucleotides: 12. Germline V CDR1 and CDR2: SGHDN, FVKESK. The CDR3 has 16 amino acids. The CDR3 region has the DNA TGTGCCAGCAGCCCCATCGTTAAGGACAGGGCAACTGAAGCTTTCTTT. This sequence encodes CASSPIVKDRATEAFF.